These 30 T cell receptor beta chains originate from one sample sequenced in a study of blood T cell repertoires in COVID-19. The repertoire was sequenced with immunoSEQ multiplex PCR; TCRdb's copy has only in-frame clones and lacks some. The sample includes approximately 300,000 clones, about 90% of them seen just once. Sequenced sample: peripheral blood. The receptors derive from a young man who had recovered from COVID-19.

The CDR3: CASLVNSDTQYF. CDR3 nucleotides: TGTGCCAGCCTAGTTAACTCAGATACGCAGTATTTT. The V gene is TRBV12-3 or TRBV12-4, the J gene TRBJ2-3; D is unclear. The V end lost 8 bases, the J end lost 4 bases, and 10 bases lay between the germline ends. This CDR3 is 12 amino acids long.

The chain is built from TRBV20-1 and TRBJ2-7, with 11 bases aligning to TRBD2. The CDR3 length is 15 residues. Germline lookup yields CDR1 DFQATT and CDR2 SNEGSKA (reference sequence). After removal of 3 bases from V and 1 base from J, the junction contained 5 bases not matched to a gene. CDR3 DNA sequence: TGCAGTGCTAGTCGGTTAGCGGGAGGGTCCTACGAGCAGTACTTC. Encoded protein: CSASRLAGGSYEQYF.

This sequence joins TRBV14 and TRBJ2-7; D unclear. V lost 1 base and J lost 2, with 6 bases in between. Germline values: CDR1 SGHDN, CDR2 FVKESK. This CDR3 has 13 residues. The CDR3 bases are TGTGCCAGCAGCCAAGGGCCCACCTACGAGCAGTACTTC. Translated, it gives CASSQGPTYEQYF.

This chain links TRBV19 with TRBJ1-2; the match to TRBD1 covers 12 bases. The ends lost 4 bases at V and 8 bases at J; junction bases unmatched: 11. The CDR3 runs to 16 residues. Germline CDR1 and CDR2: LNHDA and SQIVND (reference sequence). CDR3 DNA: TGTGCCAGTAGTAGAATCCCGGGACAGGGGGCGCGCGGCTACACCTTC. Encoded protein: CASSRIPGQGARGYTF.

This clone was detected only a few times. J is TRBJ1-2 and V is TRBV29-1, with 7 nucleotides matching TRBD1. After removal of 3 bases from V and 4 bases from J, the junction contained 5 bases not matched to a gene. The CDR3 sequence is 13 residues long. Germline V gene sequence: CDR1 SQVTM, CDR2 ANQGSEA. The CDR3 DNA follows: TGCAGCGTTGACCAGGGGGGCGGCTATGGCTACACCTTC. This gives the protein CSVDQGGGYGYTF.

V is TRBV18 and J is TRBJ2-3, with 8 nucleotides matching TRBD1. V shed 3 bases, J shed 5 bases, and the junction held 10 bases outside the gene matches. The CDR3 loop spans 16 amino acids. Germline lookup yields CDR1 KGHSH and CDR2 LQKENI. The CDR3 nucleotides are TGTGCCAGCTCACCTAGGACAGGGTTCGGGGTAGATACGCAGTATTTT. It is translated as CASSPRTGFGVDTQYF.

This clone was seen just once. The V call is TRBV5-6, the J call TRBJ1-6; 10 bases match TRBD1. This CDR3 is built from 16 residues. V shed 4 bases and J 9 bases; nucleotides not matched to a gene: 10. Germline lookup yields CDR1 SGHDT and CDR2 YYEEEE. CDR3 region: CASSVLTGGWTSPLHF. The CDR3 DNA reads TGTGCCAGCAGCGTACTGACAGGGGGCTGGACTTCACCCCTCCACTTT.

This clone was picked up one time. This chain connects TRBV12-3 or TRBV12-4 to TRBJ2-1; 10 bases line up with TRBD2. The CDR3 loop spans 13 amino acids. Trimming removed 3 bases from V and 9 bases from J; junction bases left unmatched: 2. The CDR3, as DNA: TGTGCCAGCAGTTTCGCTAGCGGGAGTGAGCAGTTCTTC. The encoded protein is CASSFASGSEQFF.

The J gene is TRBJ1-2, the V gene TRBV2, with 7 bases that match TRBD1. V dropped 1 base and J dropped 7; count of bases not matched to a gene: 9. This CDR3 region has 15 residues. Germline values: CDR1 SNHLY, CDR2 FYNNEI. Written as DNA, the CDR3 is TGTGCCAGCAGTGAAGACCCTGGAGCAGGGGGTGGCTACACCTTC. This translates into CASSEDPGAGGGYTF.

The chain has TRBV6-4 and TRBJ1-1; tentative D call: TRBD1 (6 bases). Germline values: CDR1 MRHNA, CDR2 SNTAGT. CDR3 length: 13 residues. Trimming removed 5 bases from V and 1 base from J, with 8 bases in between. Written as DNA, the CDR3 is TGTGCCAGCAGTTCGGGACAGAACACTGAAGCTTTCTTT. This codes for CASSSGQNTEAFF.

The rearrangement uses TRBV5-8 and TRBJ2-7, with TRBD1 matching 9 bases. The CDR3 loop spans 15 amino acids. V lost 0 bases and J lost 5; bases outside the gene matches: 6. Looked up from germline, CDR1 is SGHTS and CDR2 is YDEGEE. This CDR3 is CASSLAGTGYHEQYF. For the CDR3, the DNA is TGTGCCAGCAGCTTGGCCGGGACAGGGTACCACGAGCAGTACTTC.

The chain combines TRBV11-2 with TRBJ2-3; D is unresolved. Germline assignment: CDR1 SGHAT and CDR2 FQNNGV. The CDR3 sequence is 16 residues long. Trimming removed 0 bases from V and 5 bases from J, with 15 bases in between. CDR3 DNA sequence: TGTGCCAGCAGCTTAGACAGTCCCTCTTCAGTAGATACGCAGTATTTT. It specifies CASSLDSPSSVDTQYF.

The CDR3 protein is CASSATGGYGYTF. The CDR3 bases are TGTGCCAGCAGTGCTACAGGGGGCTATGGCTACACCTTC. This chain connects TRBV14 to TRBJ1-2, with 8 bases aligning to TRBD1. The CDR3 spans 13 residues. J lost 4 bases, V lost 6 bases, and 4 bases had no gene match. The germline V gene has CDR1 SGHDN and CDR2 FVKESK.

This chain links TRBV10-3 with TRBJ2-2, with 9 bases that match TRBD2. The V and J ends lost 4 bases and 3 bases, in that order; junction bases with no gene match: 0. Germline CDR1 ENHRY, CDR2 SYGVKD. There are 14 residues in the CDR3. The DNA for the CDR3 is TGTGCCATCAGTGGCGGGAGGGACACCGGGGAGCTGTTTTTT. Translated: CAISGGRDTGELFF.

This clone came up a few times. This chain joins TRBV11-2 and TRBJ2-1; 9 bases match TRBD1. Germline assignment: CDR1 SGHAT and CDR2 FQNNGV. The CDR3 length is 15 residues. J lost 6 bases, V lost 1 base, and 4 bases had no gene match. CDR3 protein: CASSLALQGANEQFF. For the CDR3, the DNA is TGTGCCAGCAGCTTAGCCCTACAGGGGGCCAATGAGCAGTTCTTC.

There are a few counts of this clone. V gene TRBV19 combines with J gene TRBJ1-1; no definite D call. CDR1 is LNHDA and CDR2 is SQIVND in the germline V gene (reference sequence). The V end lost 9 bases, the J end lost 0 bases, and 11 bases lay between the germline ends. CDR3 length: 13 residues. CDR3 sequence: CASRSHMNTEAFF. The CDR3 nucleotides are TGTGCCAGCCGATCGCACATGAACACTGAAGCTTTCTTT.

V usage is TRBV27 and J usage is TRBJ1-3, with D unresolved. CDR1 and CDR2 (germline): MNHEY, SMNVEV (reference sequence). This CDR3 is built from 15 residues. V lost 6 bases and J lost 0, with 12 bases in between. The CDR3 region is CASSFDGNSGNTIYF. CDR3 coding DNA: TGTGCCAGCAGCTTCGACGGGAACTCTGGAAACACCATATATTTT.

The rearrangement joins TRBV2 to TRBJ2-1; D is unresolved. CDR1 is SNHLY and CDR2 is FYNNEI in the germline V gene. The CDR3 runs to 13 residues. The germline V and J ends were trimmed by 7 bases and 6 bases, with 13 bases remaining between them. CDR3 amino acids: CASNVWAGNEQFF. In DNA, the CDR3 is TGTGCCAGCAATGTTTGGGCAGGCAATGAGCAGTTCTTC.

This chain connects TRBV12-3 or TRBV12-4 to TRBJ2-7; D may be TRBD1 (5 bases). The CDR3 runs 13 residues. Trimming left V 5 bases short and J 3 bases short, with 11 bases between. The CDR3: CASSPRDLYEQYF. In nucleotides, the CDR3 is TGTGCCAGCAGTCCCAGGGATCTCTACGAGCAGTACTTC.

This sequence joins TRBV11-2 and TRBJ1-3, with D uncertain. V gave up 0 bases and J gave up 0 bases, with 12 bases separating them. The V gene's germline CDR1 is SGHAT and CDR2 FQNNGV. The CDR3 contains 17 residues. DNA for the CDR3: TGTGCCAGCAGCTTAGATCACGGCAGGATCTCTGGAAACACCATATATTTT. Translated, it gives CASSLDHGRISGNTIYF.

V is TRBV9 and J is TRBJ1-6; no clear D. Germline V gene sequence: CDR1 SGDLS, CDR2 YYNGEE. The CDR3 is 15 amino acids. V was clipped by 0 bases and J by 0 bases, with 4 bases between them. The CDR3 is CASSVGSSYNSPLHF. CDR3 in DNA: TGTGCCAGCAGCGTAGGGAGCTCCTATAATTCACCCCTCCACTTT.

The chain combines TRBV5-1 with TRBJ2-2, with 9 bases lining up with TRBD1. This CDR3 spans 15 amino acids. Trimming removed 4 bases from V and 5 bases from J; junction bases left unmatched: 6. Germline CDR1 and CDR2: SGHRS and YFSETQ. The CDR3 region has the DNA TGCGCCAGCAGCCATCAGACAGGGGGAACCGGGGAGCTGTTTTTT. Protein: CASSHQTGGTGELFF.

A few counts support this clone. As DNA, the CDR3 is TGTGCCAGCAGTCTCCGTCGTGCGACAGGTGATGGCTACACCTTC. Amino acid sequence: CASSLRRATGDGYTF. The chain recombines TRBV6-2 or TRBV6-3 with TRBJ1-2, with D possibly TRBD1 on 6 matching bases. V lost 5 bases, J lost 6 bases, and 19 bases lay in between. The CDR3 loop spans 15 amino acids. Germline V gene lookup returns CDR1 MNHEY and CDR2 SVGEGT.

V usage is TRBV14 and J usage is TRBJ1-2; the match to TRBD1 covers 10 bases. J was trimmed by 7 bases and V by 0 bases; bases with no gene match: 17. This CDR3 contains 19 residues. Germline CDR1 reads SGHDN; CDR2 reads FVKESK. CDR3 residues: CASSQEPEPGDRGPGGYTF. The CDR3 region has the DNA TGTGCCAGCAGCCAAGAGCCAGAGCCAGGGGACAGGGGTCCCGGTGGCTACACCTTC.

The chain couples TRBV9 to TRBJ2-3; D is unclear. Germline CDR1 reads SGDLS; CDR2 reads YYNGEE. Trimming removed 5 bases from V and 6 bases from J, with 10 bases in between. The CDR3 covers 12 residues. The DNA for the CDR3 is TGTGCCAGCAGGCCCGCGAAGGATACGCAGTATTTT. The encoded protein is CASRPAKDTQYF.

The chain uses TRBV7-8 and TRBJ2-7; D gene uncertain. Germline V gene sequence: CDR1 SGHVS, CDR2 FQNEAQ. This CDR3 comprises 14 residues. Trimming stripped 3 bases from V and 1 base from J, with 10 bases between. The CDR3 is CASSFLSTSYEQYF. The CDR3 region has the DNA TGTGCCAGCAGCTTCCTGTCCACTTCCTACGAGCAGTACTTC.

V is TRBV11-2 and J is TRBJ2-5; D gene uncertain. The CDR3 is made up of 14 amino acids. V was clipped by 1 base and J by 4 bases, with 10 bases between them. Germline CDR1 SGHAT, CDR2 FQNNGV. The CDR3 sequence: CASSLVQAPETQYF. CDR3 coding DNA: TGTGCCAGCAGCTTAGTTCAAGCGCCAGAGACCCAGTACTTC. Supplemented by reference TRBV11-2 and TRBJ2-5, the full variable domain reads EAGVAQSPRYKIIEKRQSVAFWCNPISGHATLYWYQQILGQGPKLLIQFQNNGVVDDSQLPKDRFSAERLKGVDSTLKIQPAKLEDSAVYLCASSLVQAPETQYFGPGTRLLVL.

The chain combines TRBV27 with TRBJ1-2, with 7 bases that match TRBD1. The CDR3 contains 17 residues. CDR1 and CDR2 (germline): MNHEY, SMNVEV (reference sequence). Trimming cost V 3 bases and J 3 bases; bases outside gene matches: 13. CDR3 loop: CASSFRPDRAADYGYTF. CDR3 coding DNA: TGTGCCAGCAGTTTTCGTCCCGACAGGGCGGCGGACTATGGCTACACCTTC.

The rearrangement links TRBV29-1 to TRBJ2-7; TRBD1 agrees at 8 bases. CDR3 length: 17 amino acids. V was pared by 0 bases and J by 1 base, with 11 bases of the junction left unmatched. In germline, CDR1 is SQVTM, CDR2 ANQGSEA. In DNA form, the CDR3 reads TGCAGCGTTGAAGATCTTATTGGACAGGGACGTTCCTACGAGCAGTACTTC. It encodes CSVEDLIGQGRSYEQYF.

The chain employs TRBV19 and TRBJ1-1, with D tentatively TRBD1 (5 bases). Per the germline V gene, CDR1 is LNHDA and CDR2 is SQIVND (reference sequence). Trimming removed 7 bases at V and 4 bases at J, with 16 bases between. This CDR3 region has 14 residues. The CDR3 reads CASTLGYGGTEAFF. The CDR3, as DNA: TGTGCCAGTACCCTGGGGTACGGGGGCACTGAAGCTTTCTTT. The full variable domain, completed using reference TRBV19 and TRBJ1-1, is DGGITQSPKYLFRKEGQNVTLSCEQNLNHDAMYWYRQDPGQGLRLIYYSQIVNDFQKGDIAEGYSVSREKKESFPLTVTSAQKNPTAFYLCASTLGYGGTEAFFGQGTRLTVV.